A selection of T cell receptor beta chains follows, all from one sample in a study of blood T cell repertoires in COVID-19. Method: immunoSEQ multiplex PCR; TCRdb's copy keeps in-frame clones and lacks some. Of about 59,000 clones detected, more than 80% appear once; the ten largest clones hold 16%. Sequences were obtained from peripheral blood. The receptors come from a man older than 75 with acute or convalescent COVID-19. Each CDR3 is given with its conserved first and last residue. A D gene is named only where the DNA matches it firmly. A clone size is listed for some rows: how often the clone was seen (once, few, many), or a class if it is expanded.

abundance	v_gene	d_gene	j_gene	CDR3aa
NA	TRBV29-1	TRBD1	TRBJ2-7	CSVRPGGYEQYF
NA	TRBV5-5	NA	TRBJ2-5	CASSLGRGQTQYF
NA	TRBV5-1	NA	TRBJ1-6	CASSLDQGTSPLHF
NA	TRBV6-5	NA	TRBJ1-1	CASRHRENTEAFF
NA	TRBV6-2/TRBV6-3	TRBD2	TRBJ2-7	CASSTGTSGLYF
NA	TRBV6-5	NA	TRBJ2-3	CASRYTDTQYF
NA	TRBV19	NA	TRBJ1-1	CASGSGQLNTEAFF
NA	TRBV5-1	NA	TRBJ2-7	CASSLQAGASYEQYF
NA	TRBV27	NA	TRBJ2-7	CASSRGPVNSYEQYF
once	TRBV6-5	NA	TRBJ2-2	CATRTNTGELFF
NA	TRBV27	NA	TRBJ1-2	CASRGDIGAYGYTF
NA	TRBV10-3	NA	TRBJ2-5	CAISATGEQETQYF
NA	TRBV5-1	NA	TRBJ1-1	CASSLGSQGRNTEAFF
NA	TRBV7-2	TRBD1	TRBJ1-4	CASSSQQGAMNEKLFF
NA	TRBV9	TRBD2	TRBJ2-1	CASSSAGVSYNEQFF
once	TRBV30	TRBD2	TRBJ2-2	CAWSVRGSGGGELFF
NA	TRBV19	NA	TRBJ1-1	CASSRYRVNTEAFF
once	TRBV6-4	TRBD1	TRBJ2-3	CARKYRDSEADTQYF
once	TRBV28	TRBD2	TRBJ2-1	CASSHATSGGAHEQFF
NA	TRBV18	TRBD1	TRBJ2-7	CASSPGTGDEQYF
NA	TRBV7-2	TRBD1	TRBJ1-1	CASSAQPGQVNTEAFF
few	TRBV7-3	NA	TRBJ1-1	CASSLGRGYTEAFF
NA	TRBV24-1	TRBD1	TRBJ2-5	CATSELAGGSETQYF
NA	TRBV5-4	NA	TRBJ1-3	CASSPPGTPGNTIYF
NA	TRBV14	NA	TRBJ1-5	CASSPTRTRPQHF
NA	TRBV4-1	NA	TRBJ2-5	CASSQAQGGRETQYF
NA	TRBV5-1	TRBD1	TRBJ1-1	CASSPTDRGDTEAFF
NA	TRBV6-5	NA	TRBJ2-5	CASRESQETQYF
NA	TRBV19	NA	TRBJ2-2	CASSIGGGTGELFF
NA	TRBV7-8	TRBD1	TRBJ2-1	CASSPDRENEQFF
NA	TRBV5-1	TRBD1	TRBJ2-3	CASSLVGQGNTDTQYF
NA	TRBV18	NA	TRBJ2-7	CASSPPGRGSTYEQYF
NA	TRBV13	NA	TRBJ1-2	CASALPGSEAYGYTF
NA	TRBV27	TRBD1	TRBJ1-2	CASTLKVGTGGSYGYTF
NA	TRBV5-1	NA	TRBJ1-2	CASSPGRDYGYTF
once	TRBV6-5	NA	TRBJ2-5	CALGPTSWGGETQYF
NA	TRBV5-6	NA	TRBJ2-7	CASSLGPGGYEQYF
NA	TRBV9	TRBD1	TRBJ2-7	CASSTGTGGFEQYF
NA	TRBV28	NA	TRBJ1-6	CASRRGGGDNSPLHF
NA	TRBV18	NA	TRBJ1-2	CASSPNPQVGYGYTF
once	TRBV6-4	TRBD2	TRBJ2-1	CASSTQGGSYNEQFF